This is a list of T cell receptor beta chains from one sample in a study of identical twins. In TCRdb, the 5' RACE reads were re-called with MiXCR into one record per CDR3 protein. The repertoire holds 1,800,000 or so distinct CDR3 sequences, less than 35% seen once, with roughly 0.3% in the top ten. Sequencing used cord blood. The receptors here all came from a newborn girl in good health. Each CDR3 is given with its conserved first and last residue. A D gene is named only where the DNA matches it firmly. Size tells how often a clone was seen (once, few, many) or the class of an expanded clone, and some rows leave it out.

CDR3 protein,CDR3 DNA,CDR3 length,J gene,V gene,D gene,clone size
CASSTKRIADTQYF,TGTGCCAGCAGCACAAAGCGGATCGCAGATACGCAGTATTTT,14,TRBJ2-3,TRBV7-9,-,few
CASSQPSDRDNEKLFF,TGCGCCAGCAGCCAGCCCTCGGACAGAGATAATGAAAAACTGTTTTTT,16,TRBJ1-4,TRBV4-1,-,-
CSAPRQGRDEQYF,TGCAGTGCTCCCCGACAGGGAAGGGACGAGCAGTACTTC,13,TRBJ2-7,TRBV20-1,TRBD1,-
CASSLFDRLEQFF,TGTGCCAGCAGTTTATTTGACAGGCTTGAGCAGTTCTTC,13,TRBJ2-1,TRBV28,-,-
CASSGETPSTDTQYF,TGTGCCAGCAGCGGTGAGACACCTTCCACAGATACGCAGTATTTT,15,TRBJ2-3,TRBV6-6,-,-
CASSDPGPAADTQYF,TGTGCCAGCAGTGACCCGGGACCCGCCGCAGATACGCAGTATTTT,15,TRBJ2-3,TRBV2,-,many
CASRRQANQPQHF,TGTGCCAGCAGGAGACAGGCCAATCAGCCCCAGCATTTT,13,TRBJ1-5,TRBV6-1,-,few
CASSSRLAGAGEQYF,TGTGCCAGCAGTTCCCGACTAGCGGGAGCTGGGGAGCAGTACTTC,15,TRBJ2-5,TRBV27,TRBD2,-
CASTPPSDTQYF,TGTGCCAGCACCCCCCCTTCAGATACGCAGTATTTT,12,TRBJ2-3,TRBV28,-,few
CASSDYQGNQPQHF,TGCGCCAGCAGCGACTATCAGGGCAATCAGCCCCAGCATTTT,14,TRBJ1-5,TRBV4-1,-,few
CATLGQAAYNEQYF,TGTGCCACTCTCGGACAGGCAGCCTACAATGAGCAGTACTTC,14,TRBJ2-7,TRBV10-3,TRBD1,-
CAISEHRVQASGYTF,TGTGCCATCAGTGAGCATCGGGTACAGGCGAGTGGCTACACCTTC,15,TRBJ1-2,TRBV10-3,-,-
CASTSSGGRGRRDTEAFF,TGTGCCAGCACCTCCTCTGGGGGCAGGGGGCGCCGTGACACTGAAGCTTTCTTT,18,TRBJ1-1,TRBV6-1,TRBD1,-
CASTLPSLGVTDTEAFF,TGTGCCAGCACTCTACCGTCCCTGGGGGTAACAGACACTGAAGCTTTCTTT,17,TRBJ1-1,TRBV7-9,-,few
CSVSGWANYNEQFF,TGCAGTGTATCGGGGTGGGCCAATTACAATGAGCAGTTCTTC,14,TRBJ2-1,TRBV20-1,-,few
CASSLPGTRGVWGTDTQYF,TGCGCCAGCAGCTTGCCCGGGACTAGAGGCGTATGGGGCACAGATACGCAGTATTTT,19,TRBJ2-3,TRBV5-1,TRBD2,many
CSATQETRYF,TGCAGTGCTACTCAAGAGACCCGGTACTTC,10,TRBJ2-5,TRBV20-1,-,-
CSVGGINTEAFF,TGCAGCGTCGGGGGGATAAACACTGAAGCTTTCTTT,12,TRBJ1-1,TRBV29-1,-,-
CASSLQRGGSYEQYF,TGTGCCAGCAGTTTACAGCGGGGGGGCTCCTACGAGCAGTACTTC,15,TRBJ2-7,TRBV12-3/TRBV12-4,TRBD2,-
CASGPPPQGRRPQHF,TGTGCTAGTGGTCCACCTCCCCAGGGGCGAAGGCCCCAGCATTTT,15,TRBJ1-5,TRBV12-5,-,-
CASRKTGQETQYF,TGCGCCAGCAGAAAGACAGGGCAAGAGACCCAGTACTTC,13,TRBJ2-5,TRBV5-1,TRBD1,once
CASLASWGQPQHF,TGTGCCAGCCTTGCATCATGGGGACAGCCCCAGCATTTT,13,TRBJ1-5,TRBV19,-,once
CASSRDRGGETQYF,TGCGCCAGCAGCCGGGACAGGGGGGGAGAGACCCAGTACTTC,14,TRBJ2-5,TRBV5-1,TRBD1,-
CASSGRDRDSPLHF,TGTGCCAGCAGCGGGCGGGACAGGGACTCACCCCTCCACTTT,14,TRBJ1-6,TRBV5-6,TRBD1,-
CAISELGAPNTEAFF,TGTGCCATCAGTGAGCTGGGGGCCCCGAACACTGAAGCTTTCTTT,15,TRBJ1-1,TRBV10-3,-,few
CASRNSGTFSYEQYF,TGTGCCAGCAGGAATAGCGGGACCTTCTCCTACGAGCAGTACTTC,15,TRBJ2-7,TRBV27,TRBD2,few
CASSQEGQGAPGYTF,TGCGCCAGCAGCCAAGAGGGACAGGGGGCGCCGGGCTACACCTTC,15,TRBJ1-2,TRBV4-1,TRBD1,few
CASSEIVGLAGTDTQYF,TGTGCCAGCAGTGAAATAGTAGGACTAGCGGGCACAGATACGCAGTATTTT,17,TRBJ2-3,TRBV6-1,TRBD2,-
CASSQADRYEQYF,TGTGCCAGCAGCCAAGCGGACCGCTACGAGCAGTACTTC,13,TRBJ2-7,TRBV3-1,-,-
CATSDTSGRRANYGYTF,TGTGCCACCAGTGACACTTCGGGACGGAGAGCTAACTATGGCTACACCTTC,17,TRBJ1-2,TRBV24-1,-,many
CARRGDSYTQYF,TGTGCCCGCAGGGGAGACAGCTACACGCAGTATTTT,12,TRBJ2-3,TRBV25-1,-,-
CASSSKRTYSTDTQYF,TGTGCCAGCAGTTCAAAGCGGACGTATAGCACAGATACGCAGTATTTT,16,TRBJ2-3,TRBV7-2,-,few
CASSYWVSSGNPNEQFF,TGTGCCAGCAGTTACTGGGTCTCCAGCGGAAACCCCAATGAGCAGTTCTTC,17,TRBJ2-1,TRBV6-5,-,-
CASSRDTGAKNIQYF,TGCGCCAGCAGTCGGGACACCGGAGCCAAAAACATTCAGTACTTC,15,TRBJ2-4,TRBV5-1,-,-
CASSPGGKYNYGYTF,TGTGCCAGCTCACCGGGGGGGAAATATAACTATGGCTACACCTTC,15,TRBJ1-2,TRBV18,-,-
CATSVPGTSGAGDTQYF,TGTGCCACCAGTGTCCCTGGGACTAGCGGGGCCGGAGATACGCAGTATTTT,17,TRBJ2-3,TRBV24-1,TRBD2,once
CSAPPGGFYSPLHF,TGCAGTGCTCCCCCCGGGGGGTTTTATTCACCCCTCCACTTT,14,TRBJ1-6,TRBV20-1,-,few
CAISEEGPLYF,TGTGCCATCAGTGAGGAGGGGCCTCTGTACTTC,11,TRBJ2-7,TRBV10-3,-,-
CASSQGHQGNSPLHF,TGTGCCAGCAGCCAAGGACACCAAGGGAATTCACCCCTCCACTTT,15,TRBJ1-6,TRBV3-1,-,-
CASSLVGLHQETQYF,TGTGCCAGCAGCTTAGTCGGGCTTCACCAAGAGACCCAGTACTTC,15,TRBJ2-5,TRBV7-2,-,few
CSATTGTTYGYTF,TGCAGTGCCACAACAGGGACTACCTATGGCTACACCTTC,13,TRBJ1-2,TRBV20-1,-,-
CSARRGTSTEAFF,TGCAGTGCTAGACGGGGTACGAGCACTGAAGCTTTCTTT,13,TRBJ1-1,TRBV20-1,-,few
CASRRTGEGQPQHF,TGTGCCAGCAGGCGGACAGGGGAAGGTCAGCCCCAGCATTTT,14,TRBJ1-5,TRBV12-3/TRBV12-4,TRBD1,-
CASRLRGRSYEQYF,TGTGCCAGCAGACTCCGGGGACGGTCCTACGAGCAGTACTTC,14,TRBJ2-7,TRBV28,-,-
CAGRPTDTNYGYTF,TGCGCCGGCCGGCCGACTGACACAAACTATGGCTACACCTTC,14,TRBJ1-2,TRBV5-1,-,-
CASSLIPVAGSYEQYF,TGTGCCAGCAGTTTAATCCCCGTCGCAGGGTCCTACGAGCAGTACTTC,16,TRBJ2-7,TRBV28,-,few
CASSSSLIGERVTTDTQYF,TGTGCCAGCAGCTCCTCCCTTATTGGAGAGCGGGTGACCACAGATACGCAGTATTTT,19,TRBJ2-3,TRBV11-3,-,-
CASIGQPHSSNGYTF,TGCGCCAGCATCGGACAACCGCATTCATCTAATGGCTACACCTTC,15,TRBJ1-2,TRBV5-1,-,-